A single sample is the source of the 26 T cell receptor beta chains below, sequenced in a study of beta chain features in type 1 diabetes. Reverse transcription of all isolated RNA meant that expressed TCRB transcripts were sequenced. Profiled with immunoSEQ multiplex PCR; TCRdb holds only in-frame clones, not every one. This table holds under 90,000 clones, 30% to 40% found once. Sequencing was carried out using stem cell memory CD4+ T cells from blood. The receptors stem from a woman aged 18-29 years in good health.

Only a few counts were recorded for this clone. This rearrangement joins TRBV7-2 to TRBJ1-4; D not resolved. Trimming took 1 base from V and 9 from J, leaving 12 bases between them. The CDR3 sequence is 14 residues long. Germline V lookup: CDR1 SGHTA, CDR2 FQGNSA. CDR3 nucleotides: TGTGCCAGCAGCTTAGTGGGGAGGGTTCAAAAACTGTTTTTT. Protein: CASSLVGRVQKLFF.

This clone was recorded once. This CDR3 reads CASSLGQGRNQPQHF. CDR3 sequence (DNA): TGTGCCAGCAGCCTAGGACAGGGTCGCAATCAGCCCCAGCATTTT. The chain links TRBV9 to TRBJ1-5; 8 bases are shared with TRBD1. This CDR3 region has 15 residues. The J segment lost 2 bases and the V segment lost 4 bases, leaving 5 bases of the junction unmatched. Germline V CDR1 and CDR2: SGDLS, YYNGEE.

This clone was seen a few times. The CDR3 nucleotides read TGTGCCAGCAGCTTAACAGGGCCGGATGGCTACACCTTC. Its translation: CASSLTGPDGYTF. V gene TRBV7-9 combines with J gene TRBJ1-2; the D gene is possibly TRBD1 (6 bases). This CDR3 comprises 13 residues. V lost 2 bases and J lost 6, with 10 bases in between. Germline-derived CDR1 and CDR2 are SEHNR and FQNEAQ (reference sequence).

The chain links TRBV6-1 to TRBJ2-7; 7 positions match TRBD1. The CDR3 contains 12 residues. In germline, CDR1 is MNHNS, CDR2 SASEGT. The trim removed 6 bases at V and 4 bases at J, leaving 3 bases unmatched. CDR3 in DNA: TGTGCCAGCAGGGGGACAGCTTACGAGCAGTACTTC. Translation: CASRGTAYEQYF.

This clone occurred a few times. V and J are TRBV5-1 and TRBJ2-2; D is possibly TRBD1 (5 bases). The V end was cut by 1 base, the J end by 3 bases, with 10 bases between. The CDR3 is 15 amino acids. Germline CDR1 and CDR2: SGHRS and YFSETQ. The CDR3: CASSLMTEDTGELFF. For the CDR3, the DNA is TGCGCCAGCAGCTTGATGACAGAAGACACCGGGGAGCTGTTTTTT.

This chain uses TRBV14 with TRBJ1-1, with D possibly TRBD1 on 5 matching bases. Trimming took 1 base from V and 0 from J, leaving 12 bases between them. Looked up from germline, CDR1 is SGHDN and CDR2 is FVKESK. This CDR3 contains 16 residues. The CDR3 is CASSQGTRNMNTEAFF. The CDR3 coding sequence is TGTGCCAGCAGCCAAGGGACACGAAACATGAACACTGAAGCTTTCTTT.

The chain combines TRBV27 with TRBJ1-1; TRBD1 might be the D (6 bases). This CDR3 is built from 13 residues. Between the trimmed V and J ends, which lost 4 bases and 6 bases, there was a span of 12 bases. The germline V gene has CDR1 MNHEY and CDR2 SMNVEV (reference sequence). Here the CDR3 DNA reads TGTGCCAGCAGTTCCCGGGGGGGCGCTGAAGCTTTCTTT. This encodes CASSSRGGAEAFF.

The rearrangement links TRBV2 to TRBJ2-3, with TRBD2 identical over 13 bases. Germline-derived CDR1 and CDR2 are SNHLY and FYNNEI. The ends lost 4 bases at V and 14 bases at J; junction bases unmatched: 9. CDR3 size: 14 residues. This chain's CDR3 is CASSGTSGGPSGYF. CDR3 nucleotide sequence: TGTGCCAGCAGTGGGACTAGCGGGGGACCTTCCGGGTATTTT.

This chain connects TRBV5-1 to TRBJ2-7, with 9 bases aligning to TRBD1. The J call could be wrong; TRBJ2-1 is a better fit for the DNA end. CDR3 length: 15 residues. Germline CDR1 and CDR2: SGHRS and YFSETQ. DNA for the CDR3: TGCGCCAGCAGCCACGGACAGGGGCGAGACAATGAGCAGTTCTTC. It encodes CASSHGQGRDNEQFF.

This clone appeared many times. This CDR3 reads CSVGQGAIAFF. The DNA of the CDR3 is TGCAGCGTTGGACAGGGGGCGATAGCTTTCTTT. The gene calls are TRBV29-1 and TRBJ1-1; 10 positions agree with TRBD1. The J segment lost 10 bases and the V segment lost 4 bases, leaving 3 bases of the junction unmatched. Germline assignment: CDR1 SQVTM and CDR2 ANQGSEA. The length of the CDR3 is 11 residues.

The chain combines TRBV11-3 with TRBJ2-7; D might be TRBD2 (6 bases). V was pared by 3 bases and J by 6 bases, with 12 bases between. Germline CDR1 is SGHNT and CDR2 is YENEEA. CDR3 length equals 13 residues. The CDR3 region has the DNA TGTGCCAGCAGCTTCTGGACGGGAGCCGAGCAGTACTTC. Its protein is CASSFWTGAEQYF.

V and J are TRBV19 and TRBJ1-2, with a weak D call TRBD1 (6 bases). V was trimmed by 5 bases and J by 6 bases, leaving 19 bases between them. Germline CDR1 and CDR2: LNHDA and SQIVND (reference sequence). The CDR3 runs to 15 residues. The CDR3 reads CASSASPTGVDGYTF. The CDR3 nucleotides read TGTGCCAGTAGTGCCAGCCCGACAGGAGTAGATGGCTACACCTTC.

This clone has a handful of counts. The chain is built from TRBV7-2 and TRBJ2-3; TRBD2 matches at 7 bases. The CDR3 extends over 15 amino acids. The J segment lost 0 bases and the V segment lost 4 bases, leaving 4 bases of the junction unmatched. The germline gives CDR1 SGHTA, CDR2 FQGNSA. In nucleotides, the CDR3 is TGTGCCAGCAGCTCCCCTAGCGGAAGCACAGATACGCAGTATTTT. This codes for CASSSPSGSTDTQYF.

The CDR3 DNA is TGTGCCAGCAGCTCCCCAGGGATGAGGTACAATGAGCAGTTCTTC. Amino acid sequence: CASSSPGMRYNEQFF. The V gene is TRBV9, the J gene TRBJ2-1, with D possibly matching TRBD1 (5 bases). V lost 4 bases to trimming and J lost 4 bases, with 15 bases between them. The CDR3 extends over 15 amino acids. The V gene's germline CDR1 is SGDLS and CDR2 YYNGEE.

The genes are TRBV2 and TRBJ2-2; D call uncertain. CDR1 SNHLY and CDR2 FYNNEI come from the germline V gene. V lost 5 bases to trimming and J lost 3 bases, with 7 bases between them. The CDR3 is 13 amino acids. CDR3 sequence reads: CASSSQYTGELFF. CDR3 coding DNA: TGTGCCAGCAGTTCCCAGTACACCGGGGAGCTGTTTTTT.

This clone was counted only a few times. CDR3 protein: CAWSTAGGNGYTF. The CDR3 DNA follows: TGTGCCTGGAGTACCGCGGGAGGCAATGGCTACACCTTC. The chain employs TRBV30 and TRBJ1-2; unclear D gene. Germline CDR1 reads GTSNPN; CDR2 reads SVGIG (reference sequence). The length of the CDR3 is 13 residues. Trimming removed 2 bases from V and 6 bases from J, with 13 bases in between.

The chain has TRBV11-2 and TRBJ2-2, with 12 positions matching TRBD2. Germline V gene lookup returns CDR1 SGHAT and CDR2 FQNNGV. J was trimmed by 7 bases and V by 5 bases; bases with no gene match: 5. CDR3 size: 15 residues. As DNA, the CDR3 is TGTGCCAGCAGCCCACTAGCGGGGGGAATCGGGGAGCTGTTTTTT. Protein sequence: CASSPLAGGIGELFF.

This sequence joins TRBV5-4 and TRBJ2-3, with a weak D call TRBD2 (6 bases). The CDR3 has 14 amino acids. Germline V gene sequence: CDR1 SGHNT, CDR2 YYREEE (reference sequence). Trimming took off 3 bases at V and 0 bases at J, with 8 bases between the two ends. The CDR3 spells CASSWDFSTDTQYF. The CDR3 nucleotides are TGTGCCAGCAGCTGGGACTTCAGCACAGATACGCAGTATTTT.

The chain has TRBV7-2 and TRBJ1-4, with a tentative D call TRBD1 (5 bases). Germline V gene data show CDR1 as SGHTA and CDR2 as FQGNSA. Deletions cut 2 bases from V and 10 bases from J, with 14 bases between. This CDR3 has 14 residues. The DNA for the CDR3 is TGTGCCAGCAGCTTAATTCAAGGCGGGGGAAAACTGTTTTTT. Translating gives CASSLIQGGGKLFF.

This rearrangement joins TRBV7-2 to TRBJ1-2; 9 bases align to TRBD1. The CDR3 is 14 amino acids. Germline V lookup: CDR1 SGHTA, CDR2 FQGNSA. With V trimmed by 1 base and J by 7 bases, 4 bases remained unmatched. CDR3 DNA sequence: TGTGCCAGCAGCTTAGACCGGGACAGGGTTGGCTACACCTTC. Its protein product is CASSLDRDRVGYTF.

The rearrangement uses TRBV2 and TRBJ2-2, with TRBD1 matching 7 bases. J was trimmed by 7 bases and V by 5 bases; bases with no gene match: 7. The V gene's germline CDR1 is SNHLY and CDR2 FYNNEI. CDR3 size: 14 residues. The CDR3 DNA sequence: TGTGCCAGCAGTCTACAGGGGTGGAGCGGGGAGCTGTTTTTT. Its protein product is CASSLQGWSGELFF.

This clone has only a few counts. DNA of the CDR3: TGTGCCAGCAGCTTAGCGACAGGGGAGAACTATGGCTACACCTTC. As protein: CASSLATGENYGYTF. The chain has TRBV7-2 and TRBJ1-2, with 8 bases aligning to TRBD1. Germline CDR1 is SGHTA and CDR2 is FQGNSA. After removal of 0 bases from V and 2 bases from J, the junction contained 2 bases not matched to a gene. This CDR3 is 15 amino acids long.

This clone has just a few counts. This chain joins TRBV6-5 and TRBJ2-7, with TRBD2 matching 7 bases. Germline CDR1 MNHEY, CDR2 SVGAGI. This CDR3 has 14 amino acids. V gave up 7 bases and J gave up 2 bases; unmatched junction bases: 8. The CDR3 sequence is CASTFSGRAYEQYF. Here the CDR3 DNA reads TGTGCCAGCACCTTTAGCGGGCGAGCCTACGAGCAGTACTTC.

This chain uses TRBV28 with TRBJ2-6; D possibly corresponds to TRBD1 (6 bases). The CDR3 sequence is 14 residues long. Trimming took off 10 bases at V and 2 bases at J, with 12 bases between the two ends. Germline-derived CDR1 and CDR2 are MDHEN and SYDVKM. The chain's CDR3 is CAITGYPGANVLTF. As DNA, the CDR3 is TGTGCCATCACAGGGTACCCTGGGGCCAACGTCCTGACTTTC.

This clone has a handful of counts. The V call is TRBV19, the J call TRBJ1-5; possible D gene TRBD1, 5 bases. V dropped 6 bases and J dropped 6 bases, with 18 bases sitting between them. The CDR3 loop spans 15 amino acids. Germline loops: CDR1 LNHDA, CDR2 SQIVND (reference sequence). CDR3 coding DNA: TGTGCCAGTAGCCCGGTGGGGCAGGGTATTCAGCCCCAGCATTTT. Protein product: CASSPVGQGIQPQHF.

J is TRBJ2-3 and V is TRBV9, with D possibly TRBD2 on 6 matching bases. This CDR3 has 15 amino acids. Germline lookup yields CDR1 SGDLS and CDR2 YYNGEE. Trimming removed 3 bases at V and 1 base at J, with 12 bases between. CDR3: CASSGREERTDTQYF. For the CDR3, the DNA is TGTGCCAGCAGCGGAAGGGAGGAACGCACAGATACGCAGTATTTT.